Listed below are T cell receptor beta chains from one sample, sequenced in a study of T cells after yellow fever vaccination. TCRdb itself ran the 5' RACE reads through MiXCR, one entry per CDR3 protein. The sample yields 200,000 to 250,000 distinct CDR3 sequences, roughly 3.3% seen once. The sample in question was CD4+ T cells sorted from PBMCs, obtained 10 days after the yellow fever booster vaccination. Receptors originate from a man between 18 and 29 years old who received the YFV17D yellow fever vaccine. CDR3s leave out the opening cysteine and the closing phenylalanine or tryptophan. Each record gives: V gene, CDR3 protein.

>TRBV6-5
ASSYLGIYGYT
>TRBV6-2/TRBV6-3
ASRLTEQSAYEKLF
>TRBV7-2
ASSLGGFYGYT
>TRBV12-3/TRBV12-4
ASSSDKGYGYT
>TRBV4-2
ASSQDRFVGGRQETQY
>TRBV5-1
ASSLSVSGGPTDTQY
>TRBV20-1
SATRLALQETQY
>TRBV5-1
ASSFSDDYGYT
>TRBV7-2
ASSPRDPGGGDGYT
>TRBV20-1
SRVDRRGEETQY
>TRBV29-1
SVVSWGRDETQY
>TRBV4-3
ASSLRTGDQPQH
>TRBV28
ASSLGRPQGPQH
>TRBV3-1
ASSQTGGPGDTQY
>TRBV12-3/TRBV12-4
ASSFEGQGNSPLH
>TRBV20-1
SAGDRNEETQY
>TRBV10-3
AIRRGYEQY
>TRBV15
ATSSEDGQTQY
>TRBV20-1
SVGGSTDTQY
>TRBV7-2
ASSSRQGGGYT
>TRBV7-2
ASSFSGGVPHEQY
>TRBV7-2
ASSLVGLANADTQY
>TRBV24-1
ATSVGLAENTGELF
>TRBV7-2
ASSLAPGTDTQY
>TRBV9
ASSFRGGRTDTQY
>TRBV4-3
ASSQDYEGGEQF
>TRBV5-1
ASKASDTDTQY
>TRBV5-5
ASSAQGTYEQY
>TRBV9
ASHRSGVSTDTQY
>TRBV6-2/TRBV6-3
ASSYNGLGITNTQY
>TRBV5-1
ASSFLPGQGESYT
>TRBV7-3
ASSLRVSGTGTDTQY
>TRBV2
AIQQGAAKETQY
>TRBV5-4
ASSGTDRGEGGYT
>TRBV6-5
ASTPWVGSNQPQH
>TRBV27
ASGRLAGDQETQY
>TRBV4-2
ASSQKSPAGGYNEQF
>TRBV6-2/TRBV6-3
ASSPVSKDEQF